The following is a T cell receptor beta chain sequence with its context. This sample stems from a study of blood T cell repertoires in COVID-19. Across the study: Sources were T cells, B-cell-depleted T cells, or PBMCs; the material itself was cDNA or gDNA.

Germline lookup yields CDR1 MNHNY and CDR2 SVGAGI (reference sequence). CDR3 length: 13 amino acids. The V segment lost 6 bases and the J segment 6 bases; nucleotides outside the gene matches: 5. Participants spanned ages about 18 to 100 years and resided in 24 US areas. Original processing methods: Amplifying reference gene primers gave estimates of nucleated cell counts. The table came from immunoSEQ multiplex PCR; TCRdb's copy has only in-frame clones and leaves some out. The V and J calls and the clone size are those of that table, but D and trimming were determined from the DNA. The sample contains around 250,000 clones, about 90% of which appear only once.

This receptor was obtained from a woman aged 40 to 49 who had been exposed to COVID-19. This chain links TRBV6-6 with TRBJ2-1; 7 bases map to TRBD2. Material: PBMCs or T cells enriched from blood (not recorded which). CDR3 amino acids: CASSPGLVNEQFF. The CDR3 nucleotides read TGTGCCAGCAGCCCCGGACTAGTCAATGAGCAGTTCTTC.